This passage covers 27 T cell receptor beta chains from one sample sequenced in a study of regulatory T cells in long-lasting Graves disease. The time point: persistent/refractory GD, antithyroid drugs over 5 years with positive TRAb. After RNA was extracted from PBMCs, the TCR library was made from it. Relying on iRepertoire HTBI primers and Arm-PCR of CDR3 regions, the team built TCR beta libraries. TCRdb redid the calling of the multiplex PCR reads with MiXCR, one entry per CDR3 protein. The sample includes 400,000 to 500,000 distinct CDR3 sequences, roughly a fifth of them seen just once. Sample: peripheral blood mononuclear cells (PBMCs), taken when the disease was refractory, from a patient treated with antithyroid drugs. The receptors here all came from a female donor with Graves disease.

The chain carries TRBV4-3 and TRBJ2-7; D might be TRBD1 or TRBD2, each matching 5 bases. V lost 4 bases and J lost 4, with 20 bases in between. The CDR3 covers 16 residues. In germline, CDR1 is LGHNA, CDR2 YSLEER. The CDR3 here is CASSRNTRDRGYEQYF. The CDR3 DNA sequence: TGCGCCAGCAGCCGCAATACACGGGACCGCGGGTACGAGCAGTACTTC.

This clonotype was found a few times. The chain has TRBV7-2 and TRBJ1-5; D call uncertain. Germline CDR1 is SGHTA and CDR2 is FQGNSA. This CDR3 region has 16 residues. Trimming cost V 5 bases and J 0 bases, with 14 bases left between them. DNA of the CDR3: TGTGCCAGCAGCCCGCAAGTTCGGACTAGCAATCAGCCCCAGCATTTT. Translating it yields CASSPQVRTSNQPQHF. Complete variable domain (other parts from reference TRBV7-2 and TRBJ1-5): GAGVSQSPSNKVTEKGKDVELRCDPISGHTALYWYRQSLGQGLEFLIYFQGNSAPDKSGLPSDRFSAERTGGSVSTLTIQRTQQEDSAVYLCASSPQVRTSNQPQHFGDGTRLSIL.

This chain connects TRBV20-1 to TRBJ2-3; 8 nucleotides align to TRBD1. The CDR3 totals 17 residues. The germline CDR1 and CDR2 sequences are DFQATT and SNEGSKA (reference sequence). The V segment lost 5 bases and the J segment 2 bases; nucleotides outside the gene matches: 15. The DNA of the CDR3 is TGCAGTGCTTCGGGCCTCGGACAGGGTTTTTTCACAGATACGCAGTATTTT. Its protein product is CSASGLGQGFFTDTQYF.

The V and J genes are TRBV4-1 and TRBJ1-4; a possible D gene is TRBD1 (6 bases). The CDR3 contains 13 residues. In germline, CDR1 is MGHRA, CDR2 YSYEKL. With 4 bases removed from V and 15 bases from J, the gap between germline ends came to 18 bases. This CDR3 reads CASSPPHRVMLFF. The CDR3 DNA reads TGCGCCAGCAGCCCTCCTCACAGGGTCATGTTGTTTTTT.

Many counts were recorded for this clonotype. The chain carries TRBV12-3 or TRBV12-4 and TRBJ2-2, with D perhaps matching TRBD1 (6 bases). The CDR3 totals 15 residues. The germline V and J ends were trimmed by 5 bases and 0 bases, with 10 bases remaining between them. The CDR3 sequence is CASSTRQANTGELFF. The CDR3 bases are TGTGCCAGCAGTACTCGACAGGCGAACACCGGGGAGCTGTTTTTT.

The chain's CDR3 is CASSSSGLAEFTGELFF. CDR3 nucleotides: TGTGCCAGCAGTTCCTCGGGACTAGCGGAGTTCACCGGGGAGCTGTTTTTT. The chain joins TRBV28 to TRBJ2-2; 11 nucleotides agree with TRBD2. The germline V gene encodes CDR1 MDHEN and CDR2 SYDVKM. The CDR3 consists of 17 residues. Trimming removed 4 bases from V and 4 bases from J; junction bases left unmatched: 8.

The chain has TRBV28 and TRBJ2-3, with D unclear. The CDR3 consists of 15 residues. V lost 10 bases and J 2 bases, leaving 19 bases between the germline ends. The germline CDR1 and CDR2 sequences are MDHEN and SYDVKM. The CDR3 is CATLDPRTSTDTQYF. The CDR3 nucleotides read TGTGCCACCCTGGACCCCCGGACGTCCACAGATACGCAGTATTTT.

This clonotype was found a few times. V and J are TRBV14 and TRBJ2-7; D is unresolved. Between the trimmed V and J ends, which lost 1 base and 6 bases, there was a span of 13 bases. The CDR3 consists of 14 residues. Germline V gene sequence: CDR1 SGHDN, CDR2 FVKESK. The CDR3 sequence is CASSQGFARSEQYF. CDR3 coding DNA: TGTGCCAGCAGCCAAGGATTTGCGAGGTCCGAGCAGTACTTC.

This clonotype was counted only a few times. The CDR3 region is CASRTDFSTDTQYF. The CDR3 DNA reads TGTGCCAGCCGGACGGATTTTAGCACAGATACGCAGTATTTT. The V gene is TRBV2, the J gene TRBJ2-3; no reliable D call. Trimming removed 8 bases from V and 0 bases from J, with 12 bases in between. Germline CDR1 reads SNHLY; CDR2 reads FYNNEI. This CDR3 has 14 amino acids.

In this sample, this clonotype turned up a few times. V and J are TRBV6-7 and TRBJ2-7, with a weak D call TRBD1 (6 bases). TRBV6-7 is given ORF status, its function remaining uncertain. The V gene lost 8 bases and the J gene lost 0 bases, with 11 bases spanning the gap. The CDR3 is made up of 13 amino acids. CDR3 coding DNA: TGTGCCAGCCTAGGGGACACCTCCTACGAGCAGTACTTC. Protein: CASLGDTSYEQYF.

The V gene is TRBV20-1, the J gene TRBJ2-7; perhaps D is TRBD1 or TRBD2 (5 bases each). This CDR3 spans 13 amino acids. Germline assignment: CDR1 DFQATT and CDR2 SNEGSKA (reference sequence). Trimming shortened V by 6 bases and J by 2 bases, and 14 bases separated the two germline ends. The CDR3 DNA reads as TGCAGTGCCCTAGGGGACGCAGCCTACGAGCAGTACTTC. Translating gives CSALGDAAYEQYF.

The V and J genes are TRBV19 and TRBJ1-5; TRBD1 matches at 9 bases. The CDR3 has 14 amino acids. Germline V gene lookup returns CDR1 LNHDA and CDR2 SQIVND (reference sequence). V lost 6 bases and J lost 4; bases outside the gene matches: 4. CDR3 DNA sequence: TGTGCCAGTAGCAACAGGGGGCGGAATCAGCCCCAGCATTTT. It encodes CASSNRGRNQPQHF.

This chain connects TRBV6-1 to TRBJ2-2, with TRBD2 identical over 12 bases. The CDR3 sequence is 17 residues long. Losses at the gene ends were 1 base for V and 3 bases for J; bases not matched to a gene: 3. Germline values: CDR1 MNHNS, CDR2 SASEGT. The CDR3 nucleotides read TGTGCCAGCAGTGAAGGACTAGCGGGAGTAGACACCGGGGAGCTGTTTTTT. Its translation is CASSEGLAGVDTGELFF.

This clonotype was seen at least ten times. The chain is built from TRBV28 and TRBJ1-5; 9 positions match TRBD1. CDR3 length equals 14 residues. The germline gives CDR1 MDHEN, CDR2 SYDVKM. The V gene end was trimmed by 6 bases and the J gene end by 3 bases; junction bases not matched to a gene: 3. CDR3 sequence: CASRGDRDNQPQHF. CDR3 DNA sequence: TGTGCCAGCAGAGGGGACAGGGACAATCAGCCCCAGCATTTT. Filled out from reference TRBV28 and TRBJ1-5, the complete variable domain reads DVKVTQSSRYLVKRTGEKVFLECVQDMDHENMFWYRQDPGLGLRLIYFSYDVKMKEKGDIPEGYSVSREKKERFSLILESASTNQTSMYLCASRGDRDNQPQHFGDGTRLSIL.

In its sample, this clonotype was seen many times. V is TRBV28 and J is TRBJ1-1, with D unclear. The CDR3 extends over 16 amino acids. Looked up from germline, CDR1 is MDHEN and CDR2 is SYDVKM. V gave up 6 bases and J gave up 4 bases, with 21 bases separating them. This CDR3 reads CASRLPAGGRGTEAFF. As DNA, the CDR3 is TGTGCCAGCAGACTCCCGGCGGGTGGCCGCGGCACTGAAGCTTTCTTT. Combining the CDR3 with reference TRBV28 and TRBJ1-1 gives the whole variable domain DVKVTQSSRYLVKRTGEKVFLECVQDMDHENMFWYRQDPGLGLRLIYFSYDVKMKEKGDIPEGYSVSREKKERFSLILESASTNQTSMYLCASRLPAGGRGTEAFFGQGTRLTVV.

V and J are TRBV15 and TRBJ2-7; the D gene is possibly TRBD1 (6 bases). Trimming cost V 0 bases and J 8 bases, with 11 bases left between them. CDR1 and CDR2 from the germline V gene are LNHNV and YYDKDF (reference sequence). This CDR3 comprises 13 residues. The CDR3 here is CATSRDRQAKQYF. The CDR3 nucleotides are TGTGCCACCAGCAGAGACAGACAGGCAAAGCAGTACTTC.

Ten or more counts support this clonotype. The CDR3 coding sequence is TGCAGCGTTGGGACTAGCGGGAGCGCCTACGAGCAGTACTTC. Its translation: CSVGTSGSAYEQYF. The chain joins TRBV29-1 to TRBJ2-7; 13 positions match TRBD2. CDR1 and CDR2 from the germline V gene are SQVTM and ANQGSEA. This CDR3 has 14 residues. Trimming took 4 bases from V and 2 from J; bases not matched to a gene: 2.

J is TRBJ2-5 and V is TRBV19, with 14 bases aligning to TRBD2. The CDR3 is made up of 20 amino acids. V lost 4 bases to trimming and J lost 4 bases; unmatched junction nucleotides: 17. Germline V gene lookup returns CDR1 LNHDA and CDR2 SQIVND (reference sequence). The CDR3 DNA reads TGTGCCAGTAGTAGCTACGGGACTAGCGGGAGTGAACGCATATTAGAGACCCAGTACTTC. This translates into CASSSYGTSGSERILETQYF. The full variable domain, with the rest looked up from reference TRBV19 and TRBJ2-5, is DGGITQSPKYLFRKEGQNVTLSCEQNLNHDAMYWYRQDPGQGLRLIYYSQIVNDFQKGDIAEGYSVSREKKESFPLTVTSAQKNPTAFYLCASSSYGTSGSERILETQYFGPGTRLLVL.

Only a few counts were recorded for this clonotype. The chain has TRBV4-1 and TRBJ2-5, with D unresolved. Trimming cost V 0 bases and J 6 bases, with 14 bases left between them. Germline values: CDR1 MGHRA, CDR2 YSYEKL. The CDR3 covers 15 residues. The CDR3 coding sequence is TGCGCCAGCAGCCAAGATCGCGGCAACATAAAGACCCAGTACTTC. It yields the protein CASSQDRGNIKTQYF.

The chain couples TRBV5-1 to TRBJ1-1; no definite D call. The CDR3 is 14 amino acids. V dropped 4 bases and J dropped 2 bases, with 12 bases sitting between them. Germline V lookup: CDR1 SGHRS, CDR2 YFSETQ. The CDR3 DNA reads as TGCGCCAGCAGCCCACCAAACGCAAACACTGAAGCTTTCTTT. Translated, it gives CASSPPNANTEAFF.

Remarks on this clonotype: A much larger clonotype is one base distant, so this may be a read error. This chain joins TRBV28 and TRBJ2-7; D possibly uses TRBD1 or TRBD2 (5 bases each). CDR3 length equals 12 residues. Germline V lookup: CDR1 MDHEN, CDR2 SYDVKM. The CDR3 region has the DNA TGTACCAGCAGTCCGGGGCTCTACGAGCAGTACTTC. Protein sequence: CTSSPGLYEQYF.

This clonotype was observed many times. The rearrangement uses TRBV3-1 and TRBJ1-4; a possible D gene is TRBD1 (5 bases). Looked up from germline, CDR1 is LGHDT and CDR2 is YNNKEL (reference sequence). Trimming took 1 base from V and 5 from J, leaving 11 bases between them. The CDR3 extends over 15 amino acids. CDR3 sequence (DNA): TGTGCCAGCAGCCAAGCGGGGGTTAGGAATGAAAAACTGTTTTTT. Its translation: CASSQAGVRNEKLFF.

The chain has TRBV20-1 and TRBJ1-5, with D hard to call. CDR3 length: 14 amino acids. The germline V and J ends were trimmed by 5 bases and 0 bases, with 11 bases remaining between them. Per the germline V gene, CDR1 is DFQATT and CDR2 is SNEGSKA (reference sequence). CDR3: CSALASASNQPQHF. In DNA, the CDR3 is TGCAGTGCTTTAGCATCAGCTAGCAATCAGCCCCAGCATTTT.

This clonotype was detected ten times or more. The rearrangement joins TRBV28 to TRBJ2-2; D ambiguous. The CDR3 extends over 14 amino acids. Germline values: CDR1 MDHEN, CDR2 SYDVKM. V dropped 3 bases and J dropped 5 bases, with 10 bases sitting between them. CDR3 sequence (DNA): TGTGCCAGCAGTTTCCGAGCGTTGACCGGGGAGCTGTTTTTT. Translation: CASSFRALTGELFF.

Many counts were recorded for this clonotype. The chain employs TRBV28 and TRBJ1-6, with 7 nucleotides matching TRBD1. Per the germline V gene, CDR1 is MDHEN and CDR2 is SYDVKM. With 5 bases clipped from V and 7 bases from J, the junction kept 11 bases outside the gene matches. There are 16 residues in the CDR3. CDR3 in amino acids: CASSPEGTVHNSPLHF. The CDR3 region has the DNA TGTGCCAGCAGTCCGGAGGGGACAGTTCACAATTCACCCCTCCACTTT.

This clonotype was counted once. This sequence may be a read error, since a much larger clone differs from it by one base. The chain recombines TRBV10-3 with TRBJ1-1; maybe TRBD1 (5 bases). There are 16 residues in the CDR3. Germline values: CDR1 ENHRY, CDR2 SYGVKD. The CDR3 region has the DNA TGTGTCATCACCCCGGGGTTCGGGGGGACGAACACTGAAGCTTTCTTT. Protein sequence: CVITPGFGGTNTEAFF.

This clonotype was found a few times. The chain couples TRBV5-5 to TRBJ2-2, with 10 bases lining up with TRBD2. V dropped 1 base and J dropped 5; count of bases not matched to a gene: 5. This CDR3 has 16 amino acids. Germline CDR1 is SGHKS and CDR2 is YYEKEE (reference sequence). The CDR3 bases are TGTGCCAGCAGCTTGCGGCTAGCGGGAGCGACCGGGGAGCTGTTTTTT. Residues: CASSLRLAGATGELFF.